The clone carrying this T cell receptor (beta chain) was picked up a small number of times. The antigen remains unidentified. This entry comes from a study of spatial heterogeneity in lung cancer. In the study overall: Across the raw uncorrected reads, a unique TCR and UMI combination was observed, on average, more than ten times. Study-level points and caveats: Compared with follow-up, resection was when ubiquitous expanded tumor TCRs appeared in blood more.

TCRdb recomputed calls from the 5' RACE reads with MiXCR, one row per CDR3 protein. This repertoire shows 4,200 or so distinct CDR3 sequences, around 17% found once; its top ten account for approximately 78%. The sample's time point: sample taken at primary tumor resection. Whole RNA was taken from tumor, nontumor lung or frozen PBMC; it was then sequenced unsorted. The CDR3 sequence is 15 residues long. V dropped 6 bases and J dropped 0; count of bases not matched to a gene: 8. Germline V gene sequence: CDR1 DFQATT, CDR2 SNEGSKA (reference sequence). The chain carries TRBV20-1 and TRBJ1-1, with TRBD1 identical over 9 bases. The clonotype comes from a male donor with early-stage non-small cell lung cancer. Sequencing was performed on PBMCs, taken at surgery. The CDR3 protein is CSATGTGLLNTEAFF. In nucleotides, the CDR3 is TGCAGTGCAACCGGGACAGGGCTTTTGAACACTGAAGCTTTCTTT.